This T cell receptor (beta chain) was captured by sequencing in a study of OX40 agonist ivuxolimab in advanced cancers. Sampling times: baseline, cycle 4 day 1, cycle 7 day 1. A remark on this clone: Its antigen is currently unknown.

The germline CDR1 and CDR2 sequences are MGHRA and YSYEKL. J gave up 7 bases and V 3 bases, and 3 bases lay outside the gene matches. The CDR3 covers 14 residues. The method was immunoSEQ multiplex PCR; TCRdb's version includes in-frame clones alone and lacks a portion of them. The sample shows some 35,000 clones, 80% to 90% of them seen only once. Study findings and constraints: Clones of CD4+ and CD8+ blood T cells grew by week 6 at doses of 0.1 to 3.0 mg/kg. Among patients with partial responses at 0.1-3.0 mg/kg, clonal expansion was among the lowest.

Sequencing used CD4+ or CD8+ T cells sorted from blood, obtained in a trial of the OX40 agonist ivuxolimab. The sequence came from an adult with an advanced solid tumor such as melanoma, head and neck, liver or kidney cancer. V usage is TRBV4-1 and J usage is TRBJ2-4; 10 bases line up with TRBD1. The CDR3 loop is CASSQAGQGNIQYF. CDR3 DNA: TGCGCCAGCAGCCAGGCGGGACAGGGGAACATTCAGTACTTC.